Below, 22 T cell receptor beta chains from the same sample are listed, as sequenced in a study of Ad26.COV2.S vaccination and SARS-CoV-2 variants. Sequencing was performed with immunoSEQ multiplex PCR; in TCRdb, only in-frame clones are kept and a portion is missing. The sample yields about 350,000 clones, just over 90% seen once. The specimen comprised peripheral blood, sampled after recovery from COVID-19. These receptor sequences come from a human donor who had recovered from COVID-19.

The chain links TRBV7-8 to TRBJ2-7; tentative D call: TRBD1 (6 bases). Trimming shortened V by 5 bases and J by 2 bases, and 16 bases separated the two germline ends. The CDR3 is made up of 15 amino acids. The germline gives CDR1 SGHVS, CDR2 FQNEAQ. The CDR3: CASSAARGQTYEQYF. The CDR3, as DNA: TGTGCCAGCAGCGCCGCCAGGGGTCAGACCTACGAGCAGTACTTC. Full variable domain (outside the CDR3, taken from reference TRBV7-8 and TRBJ2-7): GAGVSQSPRYKVAKRGQDVALRCDPISGHVSLFWYQQALGQGPEFLTYFQNEAQLDKSGLPSDRFFAERPEGSVSTLKIQRTQQEDSAVYLCASSAARGQTYEQYFGPGTRLTVT.

V is TRBV6-6 and J is TRBJ2-5; tentatively, D is TRBD2 (5 bases). Trimming left V 5 bases short and J 4 bases short, with 23 bases between. The CDR3 sequence is 17 residues long. Germline lookup yields CDR1 MNHNY and CDR2 SVGAGI (reference sequence). CDR3 protein: CASSRNPWAADVETQYF. In DNA form, the CDR3 reads TGTGCCAGCAGTCGCAATCCTTGGGCAGCGGATGTAGAGACCCAGTACTTC.

The chain joins TRBV9 to TRBJ2-1, with TRBD2 matching over 11 bases. The CDR3 extends over 15 amino acids. CDR1 and CDR2 from the germline V gene are SGDLS and YYNGEE. Trimming took 4 bases from V and 4 from J; bases not matched to a gene: 4. CDR3 protein: CASSPIAGGYNEQFF. CDR3 coding DNA: TGTGCCAGCAGCCCCATAGCGGGGGGGTACAATGAGCAGTTCTTC.

The V call is TRBV19, the J call TRBJ1-1; weak D call: TRBD1 (6 bases). The CDR3 totals 14 residues. Per germline, CDR1 LNHDA and CDR2 SQIVND (reference sequence). Trimming removed 7 bases at V and 5 bases at J, with 17 bases between. The DNA of the CDR3 is TGTGCCAGTACCATTGGGGGGGCTAGGACTGAAGCTTTCTTT. Its translation: CASTIGGARTEAFF.

With respect to this clone: Other nucleotide sequences from this sample produce the same CDR3. The chain links TRBV3-1 (or the pseudogene TRBV3-2) to TRBJ2-7; no firm D call. Germline V gene lookup returns CDR1 LGHDT and CDR2 YNNKEL (reference sequence). With 0 bases removed from V and 0 bases from J, the gap between germline ends came to 6 bases. The length of the CDR3 is 14 residues. For the CDR3, the DNA is TGTGCCAGCAGCCAAGACCCCAGCTCCTACGAGCAGTACTTC. Its protein product is CASSQDPSSYEQYF.

V gene TRBV5-1 combines with J gene TRBJ1-2, with D possibly TRBD1 on 5 matching bases. The CDR3 runs 15 residues. Trimming pared 4 bases from V and 5 bases from J, leaving 18 bases between. CDR1 and CDR2 (germline): SGHRS, YFSETQ. The CDR3 loop is CASSTSVGVEYGYTF. The CDR3 nucleotides are TGCGCCAGCAGCACCTCAGTGGGGGTCGAATATGGCTACACCTTC. The full variable domain, its missing parts supplied by reference TRBV5-1 and TRBJ1-2, is KAGVTQTPRYLIKTRGQQVTLSCSPISGHRSVSWYQQTPGQGLQFLFEYFSETQRNKGNFPGRFSGRQFSNSRSEMNVSTLELGDSALYLCASSTSVGVEYGYTFGSGTRLTVV.

This rearrangement joins TRBV6-2 or TRBV6-3 to TRBJ1-5; D uncertain. In germline, CDR1 is MNHEY, CDR2 SVGEGT. V lost 0 bases and J 0 bases, leaving 9 bases between the germline ends. There are 16 residues in the CDR3. The CDR3 DNA follows: TGTGCCAGCAGTTACTCGGGCAGTTATAGCAATCAGCCCCAGCATTTT. Translation gives CASSYSGSYSNQPQHF.

J is TRBJ2-7 and V is TRBV5-5; TRBD2 aligns across 11 bases. Germline CDR1 and CDR2: SGHKS and YYEKEE (reference sequence). CDR3 length: 14 residues. Unmatched junction bases numbered 4, after V lost 4 bases and J lost 4 bases. The CDR3 spells CASSPGTSGYEQYF. In nucleotides, the CDR3 is TGTGCCAGCAGCCCTGGGACTAGCGGATACGAGCAGTACTTC.

The chain has TRBV7-3 and TRBJ2-6; TRBD1 agrees at 8 bases. Germline V gene lookup returns CDR1 SGHTA and CDR2 FQGTGA. The CDR3 runs 17 residues. The V and J ends lost 6 bases and 2 bases, in that order; junction bases with no gene match: 9. This CDR3 is CASSNPSGGAGANVLTF. Written as DNA, the CDR3 is TGTGCCAGCAGTAATCCCTCAGGGGGCGCTGGGGCCAACGTCCTGACTTTC.

The rearrangement joins TRBV7-2 to TRBJ2-1, with D perhaps matching TRBD1 (5 bases). CDR1 SGHTA and CDR2 FQGNSA come from the germline V gene. Trimming removed 1 base at V and 7 bases at J, with 17 bases between. The CDR3 is made up of 16 amino acids. For the CDR3, the DNA is TGTGCCAGCAGCTTAGTATGGTCAGGGTACGAGAATGAGCAGTTCTTC. The encoded protein is CASSLVWSGYENEQFF. The full variable domain, its missing parts supplied by reference TRBV7-2 and TRBJ2-1, is GAGVSQSPSNKVTEKGKDVELRCDPISGHTALYWYRQSLGQGLEFLIYFQGNSAPDKSGLPSDRFSAERTGGSVSTLTIQRTQQEDSAVYLCASSLVWSGYENEQFFGPGTRLTVL.

The V gene is TRBV24-1, the J gene TRBJ2-7; maybe TRBD2 (6 bases). Trimming stripped 4 bases from V and 3 bases from J, with 18 bases between. This CDR3 has 16 residues. The germline V gene has CDR1 KGHDR and CDR2 SFDVKD. CDR3 region: CATSDLEGSGLYEQYF. DNA for the CDR3: TGTGCCACCAGTGACCTCGAGGGTAGCGGCCTCTACGAGCAGTACTTC.

V and J are TRBV4-3 and TRBJ2-1; 7 nucleotides line up with TRBD2. The V and J ends lost 0 bases and 2 bases, in that order; junction bases with no gene match: 4. This CDR3 spans 16 amino acids. CDR1 is LGHNA and CDR2 is YSLEER in the germline V gene. CDR3 nucleotides: TGCGCCAGCAGCCAAGAGGGAGGACTAGCCTACAATGAGCAGTTCTTC. This translates into CASSQEGGLAYNEQFF.

In this sample, this clone turned up once. The gene calls are TRBV6-5 and TRBJ1-6, with D unresolved. The germline V and J ends were trimmed by 2 bases and 8 bases, with 10 bases remaining between them. This CDR3 contains 14 residues. Germline CDR1 is MNHEY and CDR2 is SVGAGI. The CDR3 bases are TGTGCCAGCAGTTACCGGGGTAATCATTCACCCCTCCACTTT. As protein: CASSYRGNHSPLHF.

The chain links TRBV6-5 to TRBJ1-4; 7 nucleotides agree with TRBD1. Germline values: CDR1 MNHEY, CDR2 SVGAGI. With 2 bases clipped from V and 6 bases from J, the junction kept 3 bases outside the gene matches. The CDR3 loop spans 14 amino acids. CDR3 in amino acids: CASSYVQGDEKLFF. The CDR3 region has the DNA TGTGCCAGCAGTTACGTTCAGGGGGATGAAAAACTGTTTTTT.

The CDR3 nucleotides are TGTGCCAGCAGCCCGAACAGGGGAACCGGGGAGCTGTTTTTT. It specifies CASSPNRGTGELFF. V gene TRBV5-8 combines with J gene TRBJ2-2; 7 bases map to TRBD1. V shed 4 bases and J 5 bases; nucleotides not matched to a gene: 5. The CDR3 has 14 amino acids. CDR1 is SGHTS, CDR2 YDEGEE, per germline.

The genes are TRBV7-2 and TRBJ1-5; D might be TRBD1 (5 bases). CDR3 length: 18 residues. Germline values: CDR1 SGHTA, CDR2 FQGNSA. V dropped 1 base and J dropped 0 bases, with 16 bases sitting between them. The CDR3: CASSLVARVSYSNQPQHF. CDR3 coding DNA: TGTGCCAGCAGCTTAGTAGCCAGGGTGTCTTATAGCAATCAGCCCCAGCATTTT.

The chain is built from TRBV3-1 (or the pseudogene TRBV3-2) and TRBJ1-1; D uncertain. CDR1 and CDR2 (germline): LGHDT, YNNKEL (reference sequence). V lost 2 bases, J lost 1 base, and 11 bases lay in between. The CDR3 sequence is 15 residues long. The CDR3: CASSQRSSRNTEAFF. CDR3 sequence (DNA): TGTGCCAGCAGCCAACGAAGTTCTAGGAACACTGAAGCTTTCTTT.

The chain joins TRBV2 to TRBJ2-2, with 7 bases fitting TRBD2. Germline V gene sequence: CDR1 SNHLY, CDR2 FYNNEI. The CDR3 runs 17 residues. V shed 2 bases, J shed 3 bases, and the junction held 9 bases outside the gene matches. DNA for the CDR3: TGTGCCAGCAGTGAATTGGGGACGGGACTATACACCGGGGAGCTGTTTTTT. This encodes CASSELGTGLYTGELFF.

The J gene is TRBJ1-1, the V gene TRBV27; D ambiguous. The CDR3 is 13 residues long. V was cut by 5 bases and J by 1 base, with 8 bases left in between. Germline V CDR1 and CDR2: MNHEY, SMNVEV (reference sequence). In DNA, the CDR3 is TGTGCCAGCAGTATAGGAGAGAACACTGAAGCTTTCTTT. As protein: CASSIGENTEAFF.

This clone was seen a few times. The rearrangement uses TRBV9 and TRBJ2-2; D uncertain. The CDR3 covers 14 residues. Germline-derived CDR1 and CDR2 are SGDLS and YYNGEE. The ends were cut back, 0 bases at V and 0 bases at J, with 3 bases in the middle. CDR3 region: CASSVVTNTGELFF. Written as DNA, the CDR3 is TGTGCCAGCAGCGTAGTTACGAACACCGGGGAGCTGTTTTTT.

This clone was observed a single time. The V gene is TRBV15, the J gene TRBJ1-2; the match to TRBD1 covers 8 bases. CDR1 and CDR2 (germline): LNHNV, YYDKDF (reference sequence). The CDR3 has 15 amino acids. V dropped 7 bases and J dropped 2; count of bases not matched to a gene: 9. The CDR3: CATTRGTGPNYGYTF. The CDR3 DNA reads as TGTGCCACCACTAGGGGGACAGGACCAAACTATGGCTACACCTTC. Supplemented by reference TRBV15 and TRBJ1-2, the full variable domain reads DAMVIQNPRYQVTQFGKPVTLSCSQTLNHNVMYWYQQKSSQAPKLLFHYYDKDFNNEADTPDNFQSRRPNTSFCFLDIRSPGLGDTAMYLCATTRGTGPNYGYTFGSGTRLTVV.

This chain uses TRBV20-1 with TRBJ1-2; the D is unclear. Germline CDR1 reads DFQATT; CDR2 reads SNEGSKA (reference sequence). The V end lost 3 bases, the J end lost 2 bases, and 7 bases lay between the germline ends. The CDR3 sequence is 12 residues long. CDR3 nucleotide sequence: TGCAGTGCTAGTTGGAGAAACTATGGCTACACCTTC. Residues: CSASWRNYGYTF.